The 18 T cell receptor beta chains given below trace back to one sample, sequenced in a study of cytomegalovirus exposure and HLA in healthy donors. PCR primers comprised 60 Vbeta and 13 Jbeta primers. The method was immunoSEQ multiplex PCR; TCRdb's version includes in-frame clones alone and lacks a portion of them. The data show 110,000 or so clones, 60% to 85% seen once. The sequenced sample was PBMCs. The source is a female donor in good health and CMV-seronegative.

V is TRBV19 and J is TRBJ2-7; 9 bases are a match to TRBD1. Trimming took 5 bases from V and 0 from J; bases not matched to a gene: 5. In germline, CDR1 is LNHDA, CDR2 SQIVND (reference sequence). The CDR3 spans 15 residues. The CDR3 DNA sequence: TGTGCCAGTAGTGCGGGGACAGGGAGCTCCTACGAGCAGTACTTC. Amino acids: CASSAGTGSSYEQYF.

V and J are TRBV30 and TRBJ2-2; D is uncertain. The CDR3 is 13 amino acids. V was cut by 2 bases and J by 6 bases, with 10 bases left in between. CDR1 and CDR2 (germline): GTSNPN, SVGIG (reference sequence). The CDR3 DNA is TGTGCCTGGAGTAAGAACTCCCCCGGGGAGCTGTTTTTT. Amino acids: CAWSKNSPGELFF.

This clone has a handful of counts. The gene calls are TRBV4-3 and TRBJ2-1, with D possibly being TRBD2 (6 bases). Trimming stripped 4 bases from V and 9 bases from J, with 10 bases between. CDR3 length equals 12 residues. Germline V gives CDR1 LGHNA, CDR2 YSLEER. The DNA of the CDR3 is TGCGCCAGCAGCCGCGGGACGGGTGAGCAGTTCTTC. This sequence encodes CASSRGTGEQFF.

The V and J genes are TRBV19 and TRBJ1-1; D remains unclear. Trimming left V 3 bases short and J 8 bases short, with 13 bases between. Looked up from germline, CDR1 is LNHDA and CDR2 is SQIVND (reference sequence). The CDR3 has 13 amino acids. This chain's CDR3 is CASSMKLHLEAFF. The CDR3 bases are TGTGCCAGTAGTATGAAGTTACACCTGGAAGCTTTCTTT.

This chain joins TRBV19 and TRBJ2-5; D is unresolved. The J call may be incorrect, as the DNA end agrees better with TRBJ2-7. CDR3 length: 13 residues. Germline CDR1 and CDR2: LNHDA and SQIVND (reference sequence). CDR3 sequence: CASSIGEAYEQYF. As DNA, the CDR3 is TGTGCCAGTAGTATAGGCGAAGCCTACGAGCAGTACTTC.

This clone was found once. This sequence joins TRBV19 and TRBJ2-2; 9 bases match TRBD1. Per the germline V gene, CDR1 is LNHDA and CDR2 is SQIVND (reference sequence). The CDR3 is made up of 17 amino acids. After removal of 3 bases from V and 6 bases from J, the junction contained 11 bases not matched to a gene. The CDR3 DNA follows: TGTGCCAGTAGTATGCGCCCCGGGACAGGGTATCCCGGGGAGCTGTTTTTT. Translated, it gives CASSMRPGTGYPGELFF.

The chain has TRBV28 and TRBJ1-6, with TRBD1 matching 7 bases. This CDR3 is 14 amino acids long. Per the germline V gene, CDR1 is MDHEN and CDR2 is SYDVKM. The V and J ends lost 3 bases and 11 bases, in that order; junction bases with no gene match: 7. As DNA, the CDR3 is TGTGCCAGCAGTTTCCCGACAGGGTATCCACCCCTCCACTTT. As protein: CASSFPTGYPPLHF.

The chain links TRBV5-6 to TRBJ1-2, with a tentative D call TRBD1 (6 bases). CDR3 length: 16 residues. V lost 4 bases and J lost 6, with 22 bases in between. Germline CDR1 and CDR2: SGHDT and YYEEEE. The CDR3 coding sequence is TGTGCCAGCAGCGCCGACAGGTATTGGCCTTTCGATGGCTACACCTTC. As protein: CASSADRYWPFDGYTF.

The genes are TRBV18 and TRBJ2-5; the D is unclear. Between the trimmed V and J ends, which lost 0 bases and 4 bases, there was a span of 9 bases. Germline CDR1 and CDR2: KGHSH and LQKENI. The CDR3 runs 14 residues. The CDR3 spells CASSPPEQRETQYF. For the CDR3, the DNA is TGTGCCAGCTCACCACCGGAACAGAGAGAGACCCAGTACTTC.

This chain joins TRBV27 and TRBJ2-1; the match to TRBD2 covers 10 bases. The CDR3 contains 12 residues. Trimming took 7 bases from V and 8 from J; bases not matched to a gene: 2. Germline V CDR1 and CDR2: MNHEY, SMNVEV (reference sequence). The CDR3 nucleotides read TGTGCCAGCAAGCTAGCGGGGGATGAGCAGTTCTTC. It encodes CASKLAGDEQFF.

This clone occurred once. This chain links TRBV28 with TRBJ2-1; 9 bases match TRBD2. CDR1 and CDR2 from the germline V gene are MDHEN and SYDVKM. The CDR3 covers 14 residues. V dropped 7 bases and J dropped 6; count of bases not matched to a gene: 7. The DNA for the CDR3 is TGTGCCAGCACCGCGGGGGGGCGTGGCAATGAGCAGTTCTTC. Translating it yields CASTAGGRGNEQFF.

The rearrangement uses TRBV13 and TRBJ2-7, with a tentative D call TRBD1 (5 bases). V lost 3 bases, J lost 4 bases, and 13 bases lay in between. This CDR3 is 14 amino acids long. Germline V CDR1 and CDR2: PRHDT, FYEKMQ (reference sequence). CDR3 bases: TGTGCCAGCAGCTTTGCGCAGGGCGAGTACGAGCAGTACTTC. It specifies CASSFAQGEYEQYF. Combining the CDR3 with reference TRBV13 and TRBJ2-7 gives the whole variable domain AAGVIQSPRHLIKEKRETATLKCYPIPRHDTVYWYQQGPGQDPQFLISFYEKMQSDKGSIPDRFSAQQFSDYHSELNMSSLELGDSALYFCASSFAQGEYEQYFGPGTRLTVT.

In this sample, this clone turned up a few times. The chain has TRBV6-5 and TRBJ1-2; 8 nucleotides match TRBD1. J was trimmed by 6 bases and V by 4 bases; bases with no gene match: 13. The CDR3 has 16 residues. The V gene's germline CDR1 is MNHEY and CDR2 SVGAGI. DNA for the CDR3: TGTGCCAGCAGTTCTCACCCCCCGGACAGGGAGAATGGCTACACCTTC. Protein sequence: CASSSHPPDRENGYTF.

This CDR3 reads CASSPGQGREQYF. CDR3 DNA: TGTGCCAGCAGCCCGGGACAGGGCCGCGAGCAGTACTTC. The chain has TRBV27 and TRBJ2-7; 9 nucleotides line up with TRBD1. Germline CDR1 reads MNHEY; CDR2 reads SMNVEV (reference sequence). Trimming cost V 6 bases and J 6 bases; bases outside gene matches: 6. The CDR3 contains 13 residues.

V and J are TRBV11-2 and TRBJ1-4, with D hard to call. CDR1 and CDR2 (germline): SGHAT, FQNNGV. Trimming left V 6 bases short and J 5 bases short, with 10 bases between. This CDR3 region has 13 residues. The DNA for the CDR3 is TGTGCCAGCAGGGGAGGCTCCAATGAAAAACTGTTTTTT. Its translation is CASRGGSNEKLFF.

The V call is TRBV27, the J call TRBJ2-3; D not certain. Deletions cut 1 base from V and 6 bases from J, with 8 bases between. Germline CDR1 and CDR2: MNHEY and SMNVEV (reference sequence). The CDR3 totals 13 residues. DNA for the CDR3: TGTGCCAGCAGTTTATATAACTCGGATACGCAGTATTTT. It encodes CASSLYNSDTQYF.

This clone was seen a handful of times. The chain recombines TRBV7-9 with TRBJ2-7; 7 positions agree with TRBD1. J lost 7 bases, V lost 5 bases, and 20 bases had no gene match. The germline V gene has CDR1 SEHNR and CDR2 FQNEAQ (reference sequence). This CDR3 spans 17 amino acids. CDR3 sequence (DNA): TGTGCCAGCAGCAAAACTAAGCGGACAGGTGAAAACTTAGAGCAGTACTTC. This codes for CASSKTKRTGENLEQYF.

The chain is built from TRBV7-9 and TRBJ1-6; 7 bases map to TRBD1. V was pared by 5 bases and J by 9 bases, with 7 bases of the junction left unmatched. The CDR3 totals 14 residues. Germline loops: CDR1 SEHNR, CDR2 FQNEAQ (reference sequence). DNA for the CDR3: TGTGCCAGCAGCGATGACAGGGAAGTTTCACCCCTCCACTTT. Translation gives CASSDDREVSPLHF.